This T cell receptor beta chain was profiled in a study of OX40 agonist ivuxolimab in advanced cancers. Study context: At 0.01 to 10 mg/kg, ivuxolimab was administered intravenously to patients every 2 weeks. Three patients, one with hepatocellular carcinoma and two with cutaneous melanoma, achieved partial responses. A history of anti-PD-1, anti-PD-L1 or anti-CTLA-4 therapy was acceptable, and approximately 41% had some.

The CDR3 spans 15 residues. The germline gives CDR1 SGHTA, CDR2 FQGNSA. V lost 3 bases and J lost 6, with 16 bases in between. The repertoire was sequenced with immunoSEQ multiplex PCR; TCRdb's copy has only in-frame clones and lacks some. The table shows around 76,000 clones, with just under 85% occurring only once. General observations from the study: The average count of expanded clones was higher among CD8+ T cells than among CD4+.

Of note for this clone: The antigen is unknown.

The source of this sequence is an adult with an advanced solid tumor such as melanoma, head and neck, liver or kidney cancer. The chain uses TRBV7-2 and TRBJ2-3; unclear D gene. Here the sequenced sample was CD4+ or CD8+ T cells sorted from blood, taken in a trial of the OX40 agonist ivuxolimab. The CDR3 nucleotides read TGTGCCAGCAGCTTTTGGGTGGGGAATCGGGATACGCAGTATTTT. Encoded protein: CASSFWVGNRDTQYF.